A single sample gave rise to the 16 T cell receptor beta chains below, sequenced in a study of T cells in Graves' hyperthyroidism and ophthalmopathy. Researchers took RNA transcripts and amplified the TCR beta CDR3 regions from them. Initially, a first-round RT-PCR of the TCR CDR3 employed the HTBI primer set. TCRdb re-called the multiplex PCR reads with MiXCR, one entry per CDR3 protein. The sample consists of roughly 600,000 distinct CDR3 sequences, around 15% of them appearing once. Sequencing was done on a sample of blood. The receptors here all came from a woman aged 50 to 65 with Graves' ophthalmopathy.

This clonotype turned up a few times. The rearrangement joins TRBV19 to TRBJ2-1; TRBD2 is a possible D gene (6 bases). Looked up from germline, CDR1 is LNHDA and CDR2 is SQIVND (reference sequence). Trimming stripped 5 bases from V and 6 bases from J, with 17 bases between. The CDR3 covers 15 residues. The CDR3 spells CASSLEAGLTNEQFF. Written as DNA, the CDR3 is TGTGCCAGTAGTCTCGAGGCGGGACTCACCAATGAGCAGTTCTTC.

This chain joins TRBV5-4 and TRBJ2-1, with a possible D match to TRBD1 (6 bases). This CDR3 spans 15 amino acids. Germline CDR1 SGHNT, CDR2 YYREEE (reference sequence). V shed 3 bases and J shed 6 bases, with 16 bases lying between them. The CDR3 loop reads CASSSRPGQLNEQFF. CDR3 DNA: TGTGCCAGCAGCTCCAGACCGGGACAACTCAATGAGCAGTTCTTC. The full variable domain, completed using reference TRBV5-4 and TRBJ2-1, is ETGVTQSPTHLIKTRGQQVTLRCSSQSGHNTVSWYQQALGQGPQFIFQYYREEENGRGNFPPRFSGLQFPNYSSELNVNALELDDSALYLCASSSRPGQLNEQFFGPGTRLTVL.

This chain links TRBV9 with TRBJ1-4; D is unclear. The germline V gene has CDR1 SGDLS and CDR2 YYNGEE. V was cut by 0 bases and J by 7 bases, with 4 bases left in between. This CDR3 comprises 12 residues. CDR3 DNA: TGTGCCAGCAGCGTAGACGGTGAAAAACTGTTTTTT. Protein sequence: CASSVDGEKLFF. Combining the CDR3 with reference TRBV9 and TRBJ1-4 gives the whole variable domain DSGVTQTPKHLITATGQRVTLRCSPRSGDLSVYWYQQSLDQGLQFLIQYYNGEERAKGNILERFSAQQFPDLHSELNLSSLELGDSALYFCASSVDGEKLFFGSGTQLSVL.

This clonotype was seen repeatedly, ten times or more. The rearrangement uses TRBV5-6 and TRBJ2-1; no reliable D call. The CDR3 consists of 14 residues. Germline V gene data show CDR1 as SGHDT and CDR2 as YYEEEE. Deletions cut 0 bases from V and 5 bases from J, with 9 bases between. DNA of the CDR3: TGTGCCAGCAGCTTGGCGAGCATCCACAATGAGCAGTTCTTC. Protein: CASSLASIHNEQFF.

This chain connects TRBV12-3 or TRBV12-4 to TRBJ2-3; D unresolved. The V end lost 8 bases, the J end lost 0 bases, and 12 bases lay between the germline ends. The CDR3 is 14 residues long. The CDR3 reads CASSIEFSTDTQYF. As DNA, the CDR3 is TGTGCCAGCTCCATTGAATTTAGCACAGATACGCAGTATTTT.

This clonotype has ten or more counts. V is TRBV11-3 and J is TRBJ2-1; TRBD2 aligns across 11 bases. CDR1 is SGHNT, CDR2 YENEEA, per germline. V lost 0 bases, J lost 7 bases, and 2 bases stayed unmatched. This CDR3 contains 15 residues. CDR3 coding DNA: TGTGCCAGCAGCTTAGATCGACTAGCGGGGAATGAGCAGTTCTTC. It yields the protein CASSLDRLAGNEQFF.

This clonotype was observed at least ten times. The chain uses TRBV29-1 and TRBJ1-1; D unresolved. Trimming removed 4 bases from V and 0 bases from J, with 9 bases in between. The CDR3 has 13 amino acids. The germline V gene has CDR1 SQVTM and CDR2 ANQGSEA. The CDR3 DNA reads TGCAGCGTTGCTGGGTTTGTGAACACTGAAGCTTTCTTT. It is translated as CSVAGFVNTEAFF. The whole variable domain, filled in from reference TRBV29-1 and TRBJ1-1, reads SAVISQKPSRDICQRGTSLTIQCQVDSQVTMMFWYRQQPGQSLTLIATANQGSEATYESGFVIDKFPISRPNLTFSTLTVSNMSPEDSSIYLCSVAGFVNTEAFFGQGTRLTVV.

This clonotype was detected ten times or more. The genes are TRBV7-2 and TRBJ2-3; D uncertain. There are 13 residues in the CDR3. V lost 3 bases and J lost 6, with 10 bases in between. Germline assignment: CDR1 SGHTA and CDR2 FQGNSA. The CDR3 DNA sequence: TGTGCCAGCAGCTTCGCGATGGGTGATACGCAGTATTTT. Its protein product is CASSFAMGDTQYF.

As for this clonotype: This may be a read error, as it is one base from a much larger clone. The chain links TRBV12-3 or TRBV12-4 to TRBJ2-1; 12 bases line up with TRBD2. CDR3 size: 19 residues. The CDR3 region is CASSTLGETSGSFPNEQSF. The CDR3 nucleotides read TGTGCCAGCAGCACTCTGGGGGAGACTAGCGGGAGTTTTCCCAATGAGCAGTCCTTC.

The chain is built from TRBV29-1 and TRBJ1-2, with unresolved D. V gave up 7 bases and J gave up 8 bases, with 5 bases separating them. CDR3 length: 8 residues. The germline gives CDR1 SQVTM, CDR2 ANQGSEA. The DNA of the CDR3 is TGCAGCGGAGGGGGCTACACCTTC. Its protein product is CSGGGYTF.

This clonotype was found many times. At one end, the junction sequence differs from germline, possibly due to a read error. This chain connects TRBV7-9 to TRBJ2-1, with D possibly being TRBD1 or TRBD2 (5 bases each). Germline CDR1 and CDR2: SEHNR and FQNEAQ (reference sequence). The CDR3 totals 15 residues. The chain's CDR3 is CASSSPGTSNNEQFF. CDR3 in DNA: TGTGCCAGCAGCTCACCCGGGACCTCCAACAATGAGCAGTTCTTC.

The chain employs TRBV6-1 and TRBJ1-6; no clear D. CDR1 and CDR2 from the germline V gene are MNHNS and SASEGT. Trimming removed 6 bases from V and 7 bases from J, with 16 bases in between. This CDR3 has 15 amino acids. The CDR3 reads CASRPLRLRNSPLHF. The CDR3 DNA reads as TGTGCCAGCAGACCCCTCAGGCTTCGGAATTCACCCCTCCACTTT.

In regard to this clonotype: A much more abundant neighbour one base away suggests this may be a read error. CDR3 residues: CASSHGTYGYTF. The DNA of the CDR3 is TGTGCCAGCAGCCACGGGACCTATGGCTACACCTTC. The chain carries TRBV7-9 and TRBJ1-2; D possibly corresponds to TRBD1 (5 bases). The CDR3 runs 12 residues. Germline V lookup: CDR1 SEHNR, CDR2 FQNEAQ (reference sequence). Trimming left V 5 bases short and J 4 bases short, with 8 bases between. The full variable domain, rest sourced from reference TRBV7-9 and TRBJ1-2, is DTGVSQNPRHKITKRGQNVTFRCDPISEHNRLYWYRQTLGQGPEFLTYFQNEAQLEKSRLLSDRFSAERPKGSFSTLEIQRTEQGDSAMYLCASSHGTYGYTFGSGTRLTVV.

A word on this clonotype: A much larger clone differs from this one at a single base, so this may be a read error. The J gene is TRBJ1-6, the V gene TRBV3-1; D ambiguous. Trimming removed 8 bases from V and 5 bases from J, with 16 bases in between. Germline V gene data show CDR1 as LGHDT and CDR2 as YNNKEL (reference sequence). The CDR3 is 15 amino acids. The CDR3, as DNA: TGTGCCAGCGGCAAAGACGGGAGAAATAATTCACCCCTCCACTTT. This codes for CASGKDGRNNSPLHF.

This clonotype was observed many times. CDR3 residues: CASSHRQINEKLFF. The CDR3, as DNA: TGTGCCAGCAGCCACCGACAGATAAATGAAAAACTGTTTTTT. The V and J genes are TRBV3-1 and TRBJ1-4; D is possibly TRBD1 (5 bases). Trimming removed 3 bases at V and 5 bases at J, with 10 bases between. This CDR3 is 14 amino acids long. The germline V gene encodes CDR1 LGHDT and CDR2 YNNKEL (reference sequence).

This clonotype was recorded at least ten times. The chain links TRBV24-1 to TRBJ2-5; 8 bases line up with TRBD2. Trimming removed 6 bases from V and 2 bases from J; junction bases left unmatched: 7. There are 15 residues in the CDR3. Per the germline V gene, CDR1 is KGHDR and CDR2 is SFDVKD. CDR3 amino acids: CATSLGLAWQETQYF. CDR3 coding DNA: TGTGCCACCAGTCTCGGACTAGCTTGGCAAGAGACCCAGTACTTC.